This paragraph reports one T cell receptor beta chain. Its antigen is unidentified. In germline, CDR1 is SGDLS, CDR2 YYNGEE. Unmatched junction bases numbered 19, after V lost 4 bases and J lost 6 bases. The CDR3 totals 18 residues. The sample is drawn from a study of T cell responses to AZD1222 COVID-19 vaccine. Study-level findings and limits: Unmutated variant regions are reportedly the target of nearly half of TCRs that are spike-specific. It was only after the peak T cell response that any repertoires were sampled. Donor demographics were predominantly white British with a female majority; clonal diversity may be underestimated.

Produced via immunoSEQ multiplex PCR; TCRdb's table is partial and in-frame only. The sample has some 110,000 clones, about 88% seen once. This clonotype was sampled from an adult in good health. The source was peripheral blood, collected on day 0 of AZD1222 vaccination. The gene calls are TRBV9 and TRBJ2-1, with 7 nucleotides matching TRBD1. The DNA for the CDR3 is TGTGCCAGCAGCCCCGACAGGGTAGGGCGCCCTTACAGCAATGAGCAGTTCTTC. It encodes CASSPDRVGRPYSNEQFF. Complete variable domain (other parts from reference TRBV9 and TRBJ2-1): DSGVTQTPKHLITATGQRVTLRCSPRSGDLSVYWYQQSLDQGLQFLIQYYNGEERAKGNILERFSAQQFPDLHSELNLSSLELGDSALYFCASSPDRVGRPYSNEQFFGPGTRLTVL.